What follows is one T cell receptor (beta chain) and its context. This clonotype was seen more than once but under ten times. Its specific antigen is unknown. No much larger clonotype is one base removed from it; base qualities were not supplied. Including cysteine and phenylalanine, the CDR3 has 16 amino acids. Only the CDR3 region is kept as DNA, spanning 48 bases read in frame from base 1. In the germline V gene, CDR1 corresponds to LGHNA and CDR2 to YSLEER. The junction shows trimming of 3 bases on V and 4 bases on J, and the gene matches do not reach 6 bases of it. PBMCs were isolated by Ficoll-Paque density gradient centrifugation. The reads were generated on an Illumina NovaSeq 6000. Using 5'RACE with constant-segment primers, TCRalpha and TCRbeta cDNA libraries were constructed, with sample barcodes and unique molecular identifiers added in the process. RNA was extracted from every sample with Trizol reagent. The libraries were amplified in two PCR steps, and the second step added a second sample barcode and Illumina TruSeq adapters. Sequencing of the libraries was done on an Illumina NovaSeq, producing 2 x 150 bp paired-end reads. The original methods were these. The reads were demultiplexed and collapsed into UMI-guided consensus sequences using migec v1.2.7. With mixcr v2.1.11, UMI consensuses were aligned to TRA and TRB V and J templates and assembled into clonotypes. A clonotype was counted as expanded or contracted only if both edgeR and NoisET called the change significant, with noise models trained on biological replicates. For edgeR calls, the cutoffs were a false discovery rate-adjusted p below 0.01 and a log2 fold-change threshold of 1. As an exploratory analysis of dynamics, max-normalized trajectories of the 1000 most abundant clonotypes were examined by PCA with hierarchical clustering. Separately sequenced CD4+ and CD8+ repertoires were used to assign a CD4 or CD8 phenotype to each responding clone. Using fastp at Q25 and MiXCR, TCRdb reprocessed the public reads and kept productive beta chains. Each CDR3 protein appears once, grouped with its most common genes and DNA. The V and J calls were not made by the authors but by TCRdb's processing. Within this sample are fewer than 700,000 distinct CDR3 sequences, with approximately 18% of them counted one time only. The ten largest clones represent approximately 12% of the sample.

This entry is derived from a study of T-cell memory formation after mild COVID-19 (dated by TCRdb to about 2021). Context from the whole study: TCR sequence clusters from the two donors were largely donor specific. T-cell clones expanding and contracting after mild COVID-19 in a couple of donors were tracked by longitudinal TCRalpha and TCRbeta repertoire sequencing. Two young, previously healthy adult volunteers, one female and one male, were included in the cohort.

Overall results and qualifications from the work: The study covered only two mild cases, and larger cohorts including severe cases with pre-infection samples were considered necessary. Balanced CD4/CD8 phenotypes were observed for clones contracting from day 15 to 85, whereas a bias towards CD4+ was observed for a second wave of clones expanding from day 15 to 37. Contracting CD4+ clones were found mainly in CM and EM memory subsets, while CD8+ clones were enriched in EMRA. Some responding clones were detected in pre-infection memory, which suggested that pre-existing cross-reactive memory T cells had joined the SARS-CoV-2 response. SARS-CoV-2 specificity was not confirmed for the second-wave clones peaking on day 37.

The sequence was collected from an adult woman who had mild COVID-19 (a few samples of this study predate the infection). The sample titles of this study are shuffled in the database, so cell type and time point are left out; the donor was told from shared clones. Material for sequencing was PBMCs or a T cell subset sorted from them (not recorded which). This sequence uses TRBV4-3 and TRBJ2-2, with TRBD1 identical over 9 junction bases. The DNA is TGCGCCAGCAGCCACCAAGGGGACAGGGCCACCGGGGAGCTGTTTTTT. It specifies CASSHQGDRATGELFF.